This T cell receptor (beta chain) was captured by sequencing in a study of blood T cell repertoires in COVID-19. V lost 6 bases to trimming and J lost 0 bases; unmatched junction nucleotides: 7. This CDR3 is built from 16 residues. Germline V lookup: CDR1 SNHLY, CDR2 FYNNEI. Measured with immunoSEQ multiplex PCR; TCRdb has only the in-frame clones, and not every one. The sample has about 97,000 clones; about nine tenths are singletons. This chain links TRBV2 with TRBJ1-4, with 7 nucleotides matching TRBD1. The sequence came from a woman aged 45-65 years with COVID-19, enrolled during active disease. Specimen: peripheral blood. Here the CDR3 reads CASSRDSSATNEKLFF. CDR3 sequence (DNA): TGTGCCAGCAGCCGGGACAGCAGTGCAACTAATGAAAAACTGTTTTTT.